The subject of this entry is one T cell receptor beta chain. Its matching antigen is unknown. The data originate from a study of T-cell reconstitution after alpha-beta-depleted transplantation in children. Study conclusions and caveats: Some patients owed their high day-60 TCRbeta diversity to surviving recipient T cells and thymic progenitors.

The CDR3 covers 13 residues. Germline V lookup: CDR1 LNHDA, CDR2 SQIVND (reference sequence). V was trimmed by 3 bases and J by 5 bases, leaving 8 bases between them. Unique molecular identifiers featured in how the TCRbeta library was prepared. A single record per CDR3 protein comes from TCRdb applying MiXCR to the PCR reads. The profile shows about 980,000 distinct CDR3 sequences, roughly 29% of them singletons. Sample: PBMCs, mostly from graft donor cells, taken 360 days after TCRalphabeta/CD19-depleted stem cell transplant. The chain uses TRBV19 and TRBJ2-1; weak D call: TRBD1 (5 bases). The TCR was taken from a boy in the first two years of life who had a stem cell transplant for SCID, so the T cells may come from the graft donor. CDR3 protein: CASSMTADNEQFF. CDR3 DNA sequence: TGTGCCAGTAGTATGACAGCAGACAATGAGCAGTTCTTC.